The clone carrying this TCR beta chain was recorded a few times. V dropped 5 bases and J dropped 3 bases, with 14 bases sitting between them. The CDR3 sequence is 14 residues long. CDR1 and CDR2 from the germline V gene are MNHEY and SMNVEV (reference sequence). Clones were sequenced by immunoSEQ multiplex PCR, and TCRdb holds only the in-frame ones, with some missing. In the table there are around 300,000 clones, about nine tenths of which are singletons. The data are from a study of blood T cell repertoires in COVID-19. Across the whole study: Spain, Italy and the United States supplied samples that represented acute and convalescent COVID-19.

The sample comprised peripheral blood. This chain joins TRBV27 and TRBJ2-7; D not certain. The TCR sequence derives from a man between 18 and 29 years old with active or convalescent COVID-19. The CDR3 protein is CASSLRGAVYEQYF. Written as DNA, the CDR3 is TGTGCCAGCAGTCTTCGAGGCGCGGTCTACGAGCAGTACTTC.